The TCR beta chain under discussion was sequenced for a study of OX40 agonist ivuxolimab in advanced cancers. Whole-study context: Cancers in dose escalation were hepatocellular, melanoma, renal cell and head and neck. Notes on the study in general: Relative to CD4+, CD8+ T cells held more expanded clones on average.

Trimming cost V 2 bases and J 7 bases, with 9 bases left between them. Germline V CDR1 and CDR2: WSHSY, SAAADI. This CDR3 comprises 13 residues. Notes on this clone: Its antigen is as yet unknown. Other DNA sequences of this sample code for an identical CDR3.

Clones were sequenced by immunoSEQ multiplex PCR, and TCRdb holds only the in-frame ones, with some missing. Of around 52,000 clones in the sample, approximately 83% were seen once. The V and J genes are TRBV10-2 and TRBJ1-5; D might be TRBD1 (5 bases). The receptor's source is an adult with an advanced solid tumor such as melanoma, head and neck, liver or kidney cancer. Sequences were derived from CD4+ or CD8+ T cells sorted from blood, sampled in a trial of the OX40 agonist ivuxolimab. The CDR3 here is CASSEGARQPQHF. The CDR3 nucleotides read TGCGCCAGCAGTGAGGGGGCAAGGCAGCCCCAGCATTTT.